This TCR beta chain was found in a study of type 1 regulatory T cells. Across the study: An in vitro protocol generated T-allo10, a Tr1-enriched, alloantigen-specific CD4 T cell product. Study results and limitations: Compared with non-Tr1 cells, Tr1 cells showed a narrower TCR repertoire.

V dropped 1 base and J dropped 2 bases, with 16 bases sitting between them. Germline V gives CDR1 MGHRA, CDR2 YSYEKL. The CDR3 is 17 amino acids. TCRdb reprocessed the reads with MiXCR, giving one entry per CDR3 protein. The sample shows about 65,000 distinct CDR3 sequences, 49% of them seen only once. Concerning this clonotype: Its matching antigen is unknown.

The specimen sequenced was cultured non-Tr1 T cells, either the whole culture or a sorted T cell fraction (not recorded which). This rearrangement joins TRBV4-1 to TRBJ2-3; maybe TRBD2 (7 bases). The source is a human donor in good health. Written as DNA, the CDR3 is TGCGCCAGCAGCCAAGGCCCGGCGGGGGCCTCCACAGATACGCAGTATTTT. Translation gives CASSQGPAGASTDTQYF.